The table lists the clone carrying this T cell receptor (beta chain) with a few counts. Use of 60 Vbeta and 13 Jbeta primers characterized the PCR. In the study's own analysis: Among the unique TCR beta chains that a later analysis counted, about 81 million in all, roughly 9.9 million were shared. The assay was immunoSEQ multiplex PCR, and TCRdb's table has in-frame clones only and misses some. That table gives V, J and clone size, and the DNA gave D and trimming. The table includes some 56,000 clones, approximately 80% detected once. These data come from a study of cytomegalovirus exposure and HLA in healthy donors. Germline lookup yields CDR1 SEHNR and CDR2 FQNEAQ (reference sequence). This CDR3 region has 12 residues. The V and J ends lost 3 bases and 5 bases respectively, with 8 bases between them.

This TCR derives from a human donor in good health. The chain carries TRBV7-9 and TRBJ2-7; D remains ambiguous. Sample: PBMCs. CDR3 sequence: CASSFNSHEQYF. The CDR3, as DNA: TGTGCCAGCAGCTTTAATTCCCACGAGCAGTACTTC.